This T cell receptor beta chain was observed in a study of blood T cell repertoires in COVID-19. Study in general: COVID-19 samples, acute and convalescent, were from the United States, Italy and Spain. In each case, the material was cDNA or gDNA derived from T cells, B-cell-depleted T cells, or PBMCs.

In the authors' workflow: Estimates of nucleated cell counts were drawn from the amplification of reference gene primers. Repertoires were generated with immunoSEQ multiplex PCR, while TCRdb's copy carries only in-frame clones and drops some. V, J and clone size are taken as reported in that table, and D and trimming were inferred from the DNA itself. The sample carries roughly 200,000 clones, approximately 86% recorded once. The CDR3 runs 14 residues. Trimming cost V 4 bases and J 7 bases; bases outside gene matches: 6. Germline V gene sequence: CDR1 SGHKS, CDR2 YYEKEE (reference sequence). Participants were placed into cohorts based on the clinical history they reported.

The sequenced sample consisted of PBMCs or T cells enriched from blood (not recorded which). V gene TRBV5-5 combines with J gene TRBJ1-5; the match to TRBD1 covers 9 bases. The clonotype comes from a woman aged 55 to 70 with acute COVID-19. CDR3: CASSPGTGWQPQHF. In nucleotides, the CDR3 is TGTGCCAGCAGCCCCGGGACAGGGTGGCAGCCCCAGCATTTT.